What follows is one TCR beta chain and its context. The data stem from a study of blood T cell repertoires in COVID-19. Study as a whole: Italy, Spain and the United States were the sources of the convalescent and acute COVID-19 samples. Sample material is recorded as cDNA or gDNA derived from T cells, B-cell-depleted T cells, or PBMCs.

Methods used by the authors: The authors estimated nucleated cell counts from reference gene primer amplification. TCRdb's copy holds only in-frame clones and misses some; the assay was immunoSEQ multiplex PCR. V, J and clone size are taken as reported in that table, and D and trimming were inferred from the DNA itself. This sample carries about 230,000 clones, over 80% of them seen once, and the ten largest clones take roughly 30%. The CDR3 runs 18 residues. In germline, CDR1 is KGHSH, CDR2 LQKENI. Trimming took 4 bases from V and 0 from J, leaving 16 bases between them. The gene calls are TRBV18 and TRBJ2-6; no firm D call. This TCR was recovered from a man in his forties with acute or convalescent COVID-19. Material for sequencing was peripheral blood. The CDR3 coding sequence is TGTGCCAGCTCACTACAGACACAACTGAGCTCTGGGGCCAACGTCCTGACTTTC. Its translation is CASSLQTQLSSGANVLTF.